This T cell receptor beta chain was captured in a study of T cell responses to AZD1222 COVID-19 vaccine. Profiling relied on immunoSEQ multiplex PCR, and the TCRdb table lists in-frame clones only, not all of them. The sample has 150,000 to 200,000 clones, roughly 90% seen once. It was second doses at about 4 or about 12 weeks that were pooled. With respect to this clone: Its specificity is not known.

Notes on the study in general: It should be noted that donors were predominantly white British and more often female, and clonal diversity was possibly underestimated. Scientists sampled the repertoires only once the peak T cell response had passed.

Germline V gene data show CDR1 as SGHRS and CDR2 as YFSETQ. Trimming stripped 4 bases from V and 4 bases from J, with 11 bases between. CDR3 size: 13 residues. This TCR came from an adult who received the AZD1222 COVID-19 vaccine. The chain carries TRBV5-1 and TRBJ1-2, with D unclear. The source was peripheral blood, collected 28 days after the second AZD1222 dose. The CDR3 coding sequence is TGCGCCAGCAGCGTAGCCCTGGGCTATGGCTACACCTTC. It encodes CASSVALGYGYTF.